The 24 T cell receptor beta chains listed next were all sequenced from one sample in a study. A single record per CDR3 protein comes from TCRdb applying MiXCR to the 5' RACE reads. The sample carries roughly 6,000 distinct CDR3 sequences, approximately 60% recorded once. The material sequenced was tumor-infiltrating memory CD4+ T cells sorted from the breast tumor. This sample's subset: memory CD4+ T cells, CD4+CD45RO+CD25-. Receptor source: a female donor with breast cancer.

The V and J genes are TRBV5-1 and TRBJ2-1; 7 bases are shared with TRBD2. Germline V gene data show CDR1 as SGHRS and CDR2 as YFSETQ. Trimming took 3 bases from V and 8 from J; bases not matched to a gene: 8. The length of the CDR3 is 14 residues. CDR3 nucleotide sequence: TGCGCCAGCAGCTCGAACGGGAGGACCCATGAGCAGTTCTTC. Translation gives CASSSNGRTHEQFF.

The CDR3 coding sequence is TGTGCCAGCAGCGTATCTCCTACGGACACCGGGGAGCTGTTTTTT. It specifies CASSVSPTDTGELFF. The rearrangement uses TRBV9 and TRBJ2-2, with D unresolved. V was cut by 1 base and J by 3 bases, with 10 bases left in between. The CDR3 has 15 amino acids. Germline-derived CDR1 and CDR2 are SGDLS and YYNGEE.

This clonotype rates as large. The chain is built from TRBV20-1 and TRBJ1-2, with D maybe TRBD1 (5 bases). The CDR3 loop spans 15 amino acids. V was shortened by 0 bases and J by 8 bases, with 19 bases between the two germline ends. The germline V gene encodes CDR1 DFQATT and CDR2 SNEGSKA (reference sequence). This chain's CDR3 is CSARDSGVGISGYTF. CDR3 coding DNA: TGCAGTGCTAGAGATTCGGGGGTTGGGATATCAGGCTACACCTTC.

This chain uses TRBV2 with TRBJ1-1; TRBD1 is a possible D gene (5 bases). Trimming removed 6 bases from V and 4 bases from J, with 15 bases in between. Germline V lookup: CDR1 SNHLY, CDR2 FYNNEI. This CDR3 comprises 14 residues. The CDR3 nucleotides are TGTGCCAGCAGGGCCGGGACGCCGGGCACTGAAGCTTTCTTT. Its translation is CASRAGTPGTEAFF.

CDR3 in amino acids: CASSEGTDTQYF. CDR3 in DNA: TGTGCCAGCAGTGAAGGCACAGATACGCAGTATTTT. This chain connects TRBV2 to TRBJ2-3; D is uncertain. Trimming removed 1 base at V and 1 base at J, with 0 bases between. The CDR3 sequence is 12 residues long. Germline V gene data show CDR1 as SNHLY and CDR2 as FYNNEI.

V gene TRBV12-3 or TRBV12-4 combines with J gene TRBJ1-2; D not certain. This CDR3 contains 15 residues. The V end lost 2 bases, the J end lost 8 bases, and 18 bases lay between the germline ends. The CDR3 here is CASSLTGGRNQGYTF. The CDR3 region has the DNA TGTGCCAGCAGTTTAACGGGCGGGAGGAATCAAGGCTACACCTTC.

Points on this clonotype: The junction does not match germline at one end; this may be a read error. The CDR3 region is CASSARARRRF. The CDR3 DNA sequence: TGTGCCAGCAGTGCACGGGCGAGACGGAGGTTC. This chain connects TRBV28 to TRBJ2-5; TRBD2 is a possible D gene (5 bases). This CDR3 contains 11 residues. Germline CDR1 reads MDHEN; CDR2 reads SYDVKM. The full variable domain, its missing parts supplied by reference TRBV28 and TRBJ2-5, is DVKVTQSSRYLVKRTGEKVFLECVQDMDHENMFWYRQDPGLGLRLIYFSYDVKMKEKGDIPEGYSVSREKKERFSLILESASTNQTSMYLCASSARARRRFGPGTRLLVL.

The V gene is TRBV10-2, the J gene TRBJ2-5, with 13 bases aligning to TRBD2. V was pared by 0 bases and J by 5 bases, with 6 bases of the junction left unmatched. Germline V CDR1 and CDR2: WSHSY, SAAADI. There are 17 residues in the CDR3. The DNA for the CDR3 is TGCGCCAGCAGTGAGTCGTTGGGACTAGCGGGGTTGGAGACCCAGTACTTC. This gives the protein CASSESLGLAGLETQYF.

This sequence joins TRBV11-2 and TRBJ2-7, with 10 nucleotides matching TRBD2. Germline V gives CDR1 SGHAT, CDR2 FQNNGV. The CDR3 has 14 amino acids. Trimming cost V 6 bases and J 7 bases; bases outside gene matches: 9. The CDR3 spells CASSKSGRAWEQYF. The CDR3 coding sequence is TGTGCCAGCAGTAAAAGCGGGAGGGCCTGGGAGCAGTACTTC.

This clonotype was seen a few times. The J gene is TRBJ2-5, the V gene TRBV5-1; 9 bases are shared with TRBD1. The germline gives CDR1 SGHRS, CDR2 YFSETQ. The CDR3 covers 14 residues. V dropped 4 bases and J dropped 6; count of bases not matched to a gene: 7. CDR3 in DNA: TGCGCCAGCAGCCCCCTCGGACAGGGGCAGACCCAGTACTTC. This gives the protein CASSPLGQGQTQYF. Supplemented by reference TRBV5-1 and TRBJ2-5, the full variable domain reads KAGVTQTPRYLIKTRGQQVTLSCSPISGHRSVSWYQQTPGQGLQFLFEYFSETQRNKGNFPGRFSGRQFSNSRSEMNVSTLELGDSALYLCASSPLGQGQTQYFGPGTRLLVL.

The CDR3 DNA follows: TGCAGTGCTAGAGATCACGACGGGGCAGATACGCAGTATTTT. Translating it yields CSARDHDGADTQYF. The rearrangement uses TRBV20-1 and TRBJ2-3, with D maybe TRBD2 (5 bases). The CDR3 extends over 14 amino acids. Deletions cut 0 bases from V and 4 bases from J, with 11 bases between. The germline gives CDR1 DFQATT, CDR2 SNEGSKA (reference sequence).

This clonotype has just a few counts. The chain employs TRBV20-1 and TRBJ2-7, with 13 positions matching TRBD2. The CDR3 totals 14 residues. V trimming: 6 bases; J trimming: 3 bases; junction bases outside the gene matches: 5. CDR1 is DFQATT, CDR2 SNEGSKA, per germline (reference sequence). CDR3 in amino acids: CSARTSGRHYEQYF. The CDR3 DNA reads as TGCAGTGCACGGACTAGCGGGAGACACTACGAGCAGTACTTC.

The chain couples TRBV20-1 to TRBJ1-4; a possible D gene is TRBD1 (6 bases). The V gene lost 8 bases and the J gene lost 8 bases, with 18 bases spanning the gap. The CDR3 runs to 13 residues. CDR1 is DFQATT, CDR2 SNEGSKA, per germline (reference sequence). In nucleotides, the CDR3 is TGCAGTACTATGTCAAGGGGGGCGGAAAAACTGTTTTTT. Translation gives CSTMSRGAEKLFF.

The chain joins TRBV5-1 to TRBJ2-3, with a possible D match to TRBD2 (6 bases). Trimming stripped 2 bases from V and 2 bases from J, with 9 bases between. Germline V gene sequence: CDR1 SGHRS, CDR2 YFSETQ. This CDR3 comprises 14 residues. The CDR3 DNA is TGCGCCAGCAGCTTAGAGCGGGCCACAGATACGCAGTATTTT. Translated, it gives CASSLERATDTQYF.

The chain is built from TRBV20-1 and TRBJ2-7; 9 bases match TRBD2. This CDR3 comprises 13 residues. Germline V lookup: CDR1 DFQATT, CDR2 SNEGSKA (reference sequence). J gave up 2 bases and V 2 bases, and 1 base lay outside the gene matches. The CDR3 DNA sequence: TGCAGTGCTAGACTAGCGGGGACCTACGAGCAGTACTTC. It translates to CSARLAGTYEQYF.

The genes are TRBV5-1 and TRBJ2-7; possibly TRBD1 for D (5 bases). Looked up from germline, CDR1 is SGHRS and CDR2 is YFSETQ. V gave up 1 base and J gave up 0 bases, with 11 bases separating them. CDR3 length: 15 residues. Here the CDR3 reads CASSLYGQVSYEQYF. The CDR3 DNA follows: TGCGCCAGCAGCTTGTATGGACAAGTCTCCTACGAGCAGTACTTC. Complete variable domain (other parts from reference TRBV5-1 and TRBJ2-7): KAGVTQTPRYLIKTRGQQVTLSCSPISGHRSVSWYQQTPGQGLQFLFEYFSETQRNKGNFPGRFSGRQFSNSRSEMNVSTLELGDSALYLCASSLYGQVSYEQYFGPGTRLTVT.

The chain links TRBV6-6 to TRBJ1-3, with 7 positions matching TRBD1. The CDR3 is 15 amino acids. Trimming took 5 bases from V and 5 from J; bases not matched to a gene: 9. Per the germline V gene, CDR1 is MNHNY and CDR2 is SVGAGI (reference sequence). The CDR3 region is CASSKRQGIRNTIYF. The CDR3 nucleotides read TGTGCCAGCAGTAAAAGACAGGGTATTCGAAACACCATATATTTT.

V and J are TRBV6-2 or TRBV6-3 and TRBJ2-3, with unresolved D. This CDR3 is 13 amino acids long. V lost 0 bases and J lost 8, with 9 bases in between. Per the germline V gene, CDR1 is MNHEY and CDR2 is SVGEGT. The DNA of the CDR3 is TGTGCCAGCAGTTACTCGTCGCTTCCTACGCAGTATTTT. Its translation is CASSYSSLPTQYF.

The rearrangement links TRBV7-6 to TRBJ2-1, with a weak D call TRBD2 (5 bases). Germline values: CDR1 SGHVS, CDR2 FNYEAQ. This CDR3 spans 16 amino acids. The V end was cut by 5 bases, the J end by 5 bases, with 19 bases between. CDR3 DNA sequence: TGTGCCAGCAGCAACGAGGTGAGAGGGCCCCACAATGAGCAGTTCTTC. Its translation: CASSNEVRGPHNEQFF.

The table lists this clonotype with a few counts. The chain couples TRBV9 to TRBJ2-1; TRBD2 matches at 11 bases. CDR3 length: 18 residues. Trimming at V came to 2 bases and at J to 7 bases, leaving 14 bases not matched to a gene. Germline V gives CDR1 SGDLS, CDR2 YYNGEE. The CDR3 DNA sequence: TGTGCCAGCAGCGTCACAACCGGGACTAGCGGTCGAAGAAATGAGCAGTTCTTC. Translated: CASSVTTGTSGRRNEQFF.

The chain carries TRBV6-6 and TRBJ2-3; no definite D call. Looked up from germline, CDR1 is MNHNY and CDR2 is SVGAGI (reference sequence). V lost 3 bases to trimming and J lost 5 bases, with 6 bases between them. CDR3 length equals 12 residues. The CDR3 loop is CASSYEVDTQYF. CDR3 nucleotides: TGTGCCAGCAGTTATGAAGTAGATACGCAGTATTTT.

This clonotype was seen more than once but under ten times. J is TRBJ2-7 and V is TRBV20-1, with TRBD2 matching over 7 bases. The V segment lost 1 base and the J segment 7 bases; nucleotides outside the gene matches: 10. In germline, CDR1 is DFQATT, CDR2 SNEGSKA (reference sequence). The CDR3 consists of 14 residues. Written as DNA, the CDR3 is TGCAGTGCTAGAGGTATGGGAGGGATAGTGGAGCAGTACTTC. This codes for CSARGMGGIVEQYF.

The chain is built from TRBV5-1 and TRBJ2-3; D could derive from TRBD1 or TRBD2 (6 bases each). Trimming took 2 bases from V and 2 from J, leaving 12 bases between them. This CDR3 contains 15 residues. From germline, CDR1 is SGHRS and CDR2 YFSETQ. The CDR3 here is CASSFSGAHTDTQYF. Here the CDR3 DNA reads TGCGCCAGCAGCTTTTCGGGGGCACACACAGATACGCAGTATTTT.

This clonotype turned up a few times. The rearrangement joins TRBV3-1 to TRBJ2-7; 7 bases map to TRBD2. Germline assignment: CDR1 LGHDT and CDR2 YNNKEL (reference sequence). CDR3 length equals 14 residues. Losses at the gene ends were 4 bases for V and 3 bases for J; bases not matched to a gene: 6. The CDR3 here is CASSPWTRVYEQYF. CDR3 nucleotide sequence: TGTGCCAGCAGCCCCTGGACTAGAGTCTACGAGCAGTACTTC.